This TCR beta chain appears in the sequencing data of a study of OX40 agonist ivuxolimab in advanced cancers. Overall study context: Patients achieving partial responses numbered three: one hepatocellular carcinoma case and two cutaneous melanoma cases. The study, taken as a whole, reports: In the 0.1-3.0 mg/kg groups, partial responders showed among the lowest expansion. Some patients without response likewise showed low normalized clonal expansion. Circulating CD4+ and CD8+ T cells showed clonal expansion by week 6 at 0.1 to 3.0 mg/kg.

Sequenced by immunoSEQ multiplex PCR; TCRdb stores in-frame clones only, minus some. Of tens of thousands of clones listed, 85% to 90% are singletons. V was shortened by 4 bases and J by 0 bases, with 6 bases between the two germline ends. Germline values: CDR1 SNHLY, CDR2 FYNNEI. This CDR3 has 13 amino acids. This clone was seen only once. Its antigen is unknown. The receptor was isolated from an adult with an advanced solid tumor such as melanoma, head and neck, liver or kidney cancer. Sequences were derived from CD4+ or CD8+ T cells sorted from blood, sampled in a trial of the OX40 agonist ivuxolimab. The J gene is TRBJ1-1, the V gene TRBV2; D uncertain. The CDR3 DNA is TGTGCCAGCAGTGCGAACATGAACACTGAAGCTTTCTTT. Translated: CASSANMNTEAFF. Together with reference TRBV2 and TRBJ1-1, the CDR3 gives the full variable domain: EPEVTQTPSHQVTQMGQEVILRCVPISNHLYFYWYRQILGQKVEFLVSFYNNEISEKSEIFDDQFSVERPDGSNFTLKIRSTKLEDSAMYFCASSANMNTEAFFGQGTRLTVV.